This T cell receptor (beta chain) is drawn from a study of regulatory T cells in long-lasting Graves disease. Time point of the sample: persistent/refractory GD, antithyroid drugs over 5 years with positive TRAb. Construction of the TCR library relied on RNA isolated from PBMCs. The source of the patients was an endocrinology department in Xi'an, China. About 10 milliliters of peripheral blood were taken and placed in EDTA tubes. Construction of the TCR beta libraries employed iRepertoire HTBI primers in conjunction with Arm-PCR of CDR3 regions. TCRdb called the multiplex PCR reads again in MiXCR, with one record for every CDR3 protein. The data show about 470,000 distinct CDR3 sequences, 20% to 25% seen once. Germline V gene lookup returns CDR1 SGHVS and CDR2 FNYEAQ. V dropped 5 bases and J dropped 4; count of bases not matched to a gene: 4. This CDR3 comprises 13 residues.

The rearrangement joins TRBV7-6 to TRBJ1-1, with 7 bases matching TRBD1. The sample here was peripheral blood mononuclear cells (PBMCs), taken when the disease was refractory, from a patient treated with antithyroid drugs. This TCR was recovered from a female donor with Graves disease. CDR3 nucleotide sequence: TGTGCCAGCAGCCAACACAGGGGCACTGAAGCTTTCTTT. It translates to CASSQHRGTEAFF.